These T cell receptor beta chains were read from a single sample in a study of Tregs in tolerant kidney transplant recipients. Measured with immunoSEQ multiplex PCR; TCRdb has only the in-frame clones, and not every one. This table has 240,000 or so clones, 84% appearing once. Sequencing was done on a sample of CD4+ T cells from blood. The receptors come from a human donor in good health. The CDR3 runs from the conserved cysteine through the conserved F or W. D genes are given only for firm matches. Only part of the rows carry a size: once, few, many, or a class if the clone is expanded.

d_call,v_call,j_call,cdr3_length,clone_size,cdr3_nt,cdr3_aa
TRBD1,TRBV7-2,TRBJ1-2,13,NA,TGTGCCAGCAGCAAGGACAGGGCCTATGGCTACACCTTC,CASSKDRAYGYTF
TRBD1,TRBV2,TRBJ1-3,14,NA,TGTGCCACCGGACAGGGCCACTCTGGAAACACCATATATTTT,CATGQGHSGNTIYF
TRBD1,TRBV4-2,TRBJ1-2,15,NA,TGTGCCAGCAGCCCCGGGACAGGGAATAACTATGGCTACACCTTC,CASSPGTGNNYGYTF
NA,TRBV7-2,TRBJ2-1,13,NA,TGTGCCAGCAGCTCCCGAACAGGGAATGAGCAGTTCTTC,CASSSRTGNEQFF
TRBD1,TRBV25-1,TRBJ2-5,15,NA,TGTGCCAGCAGTGTCAGACAGGGGGCAGGAGAGACCCAGTACTTC,CASSVRQGAGETQYF
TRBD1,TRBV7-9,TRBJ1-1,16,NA,TGTGCCAGCAGCTCTGGACAGGGACTGAAGAACACTGAAGCTTTCTTT,CASSSGQGLKNTEAFF
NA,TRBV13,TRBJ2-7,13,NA,TGTGCCAGCAGCAAGAGGGACTCTAGGGAGCAGTACTTC,CASSKRDSREQYF
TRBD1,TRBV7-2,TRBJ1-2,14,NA,TGTGCCAGCAGCCCAGGACAGGTTAACTATGGCTACACCTTC,CASSPGQVNYGYTF
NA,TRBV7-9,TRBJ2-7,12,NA,TGTGCCAGCGAGCTTGGGGCGGGCGAGCAGTACTTC,CASELGAGEQYF
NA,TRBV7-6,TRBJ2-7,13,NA,TGTGCCAGCAGCTTAGGCAGGGTCCACGAGCAGTACTTC,CASSLGRVHEQYF
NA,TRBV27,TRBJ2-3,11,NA,TGTGCCAGCGGGCAGGGGGATACGCAGTATTTT,CASGQGDTQYF
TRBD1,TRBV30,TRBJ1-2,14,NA,TGTGCCTGGAGTTTGGGACAGGGAGGAGTGGGCTACACCTTC,CAWSLGQGGVGYTF
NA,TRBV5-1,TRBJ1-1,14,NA,TGCGCCAGCAGCAGGGAGGCATCTAACACTGAAGCTTTCTTT,CASSREASNTEAFF
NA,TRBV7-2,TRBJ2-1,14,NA,TGTGCCAGCAGCCGGGACACAACCTACAATGAGCAGTTCTTC,CASSRDTTYNEQFF
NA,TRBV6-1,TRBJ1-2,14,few,TGTGCCAGCAGTGAAGCCGCATGGGGCTATGGCTACACCTTC,CASSEAAWGYGYTF
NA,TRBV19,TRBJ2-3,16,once,TGTGCCAGTAGTAACCCACAGGGGGGGTTCACAGATACGCAGTATTTT,CASSNPQGGFTDTQYF
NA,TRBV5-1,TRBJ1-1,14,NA,TGCGCCAGCAGCTTGGGGAACCAGAACACTGAAGCTTTCTTT,CASSLGNQNTEAFF
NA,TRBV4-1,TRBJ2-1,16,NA,TGCGCCAGCAGCCAGAGTCCAGGGCACTCCTACAATGAGCAGTTCTTC,CASSQSPGHSYNEQFF
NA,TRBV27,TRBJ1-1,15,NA,TGTGCCAGCAGTTTATCGGCGCACTTGAACACTGAAGCTTTCTTT,CASSLSAHLNTEAFF
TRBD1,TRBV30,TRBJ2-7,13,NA,TGTGCCTGGAGTCGACAGGGAAACTACGAGCAGTACTTC,CAWSRQGNYEQYF
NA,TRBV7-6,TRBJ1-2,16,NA,TGTGCCAGCAGCTTGGGGGGGCCCGGGGGCGCAGGTGGCTACACCTTC,CASSLGGPGGAGGYTF
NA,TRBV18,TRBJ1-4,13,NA,TGTGCCAGCTCAGTGGGTCAGAATGAAAAACTGTTTTTT,CASSVGQNEKLFF
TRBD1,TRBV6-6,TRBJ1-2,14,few,TGTGCCAGCAGTCCGGACAGGGGTAACTCTGGCTACACCTTC,CASSPDRGNSGYTF
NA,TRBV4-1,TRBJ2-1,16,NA,TGCGCCAGCAGCCAAGACTCCCTCACCCTTGGCAATGAGCAGTTCTTC,CASSQDSLTLGNEQFF
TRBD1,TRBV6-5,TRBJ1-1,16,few,TGTGCCAGCAGTTCCACCAACGACGACAGGGGGCCCGAAGCTTTCTTT,CASSSTNDDRGPEAFF
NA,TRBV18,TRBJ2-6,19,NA,TGTGCCAGCTCACCAGCCGGGACGGAAAGTCTCTCTGGGGCCAACGTCCTGACTTTC,CASSPAGTESLSGANVLTF
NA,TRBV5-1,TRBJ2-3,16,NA,TGCGCCAGCAGCTTGGGGCTAGCGTTGAGCACAGATACGCAGTATTTT,CASSLGLALSTDTQYF
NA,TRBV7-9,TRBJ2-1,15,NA,TGTGCCAGCAGCTTATTGGACCATAAGGGAAATGAGCAGTTCTTC,CASSLLDHKGNEQFF
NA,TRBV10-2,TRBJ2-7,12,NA,TGCGCCAGCAGTGACCGGGGGTACGAGCAGTACTTC,CASSDRGYEQYF
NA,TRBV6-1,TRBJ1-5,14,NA,TGTGCCAGCGGGTACAGCTATAGCAATCAGCCCCAGCATTTT,CASGYSYSNQPQHF
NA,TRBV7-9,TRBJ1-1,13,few,TGTGCCAGCAGCTTAAGGACGAACACTGAAGCTTTCTTT,CASSLRTNTEAFF
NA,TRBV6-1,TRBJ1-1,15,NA,TGTGCCAGCAGTGACCCCGGAGGGTTGAACACTGAAGCTTTCTTT,CASSDPGGLNTEAFF
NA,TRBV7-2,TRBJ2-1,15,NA,TGTGCCAGCAGCCCGAAGGTGGGGGGCTACAATGAGCAGTTCTTC,CASSPKVGGYNEQFF
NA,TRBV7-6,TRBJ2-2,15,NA,TGTGCCAGCAGCTTAGCGGGAGAGATCACCGGGGAGCTGTTTTTT,CASSLAGEITGELFF
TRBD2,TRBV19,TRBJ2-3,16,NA,TGTGCCAGTAGTCGAGGACTAGCGGGCCGCACAGATACGCAGTATTTT,CASSRGLAGRTDTQYF
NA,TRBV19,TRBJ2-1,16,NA,TGTGCCAGTAGTATCGGACGACAAACTATACTCAATGAGCAGTTCTTC,CASSIGRQTILNEQFF
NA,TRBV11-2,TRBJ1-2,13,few,TGTGCCAGCAGCTTAGAGGACAGTGGGGGCTACACCTTC,CASSLEDSGGYTF
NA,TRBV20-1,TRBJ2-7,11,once,TGCAGTGCTAGAGGCCCAGGGTGGCAGTACTTC,CSARGPGWQYF
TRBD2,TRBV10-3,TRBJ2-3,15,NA,TGTGCCATCAGCCCTAGCGGGGGGGCAGGAGATACGCAGTATTTT,CAISPSGGAGDTQYF
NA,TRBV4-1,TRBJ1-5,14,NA,TGCGCCAGCAGCCTTCAGGGTAGCAATCAGCCCCAGCATTTT,CASSLQGSNQPQHF
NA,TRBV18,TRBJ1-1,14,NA,TGTGCCAGCTCACCGCGGACTGATAACACTGAAGCTTTCTTT,CASSPRTDNTEAFF
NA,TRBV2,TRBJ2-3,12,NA,TGTGCCAGCAGTGTGGGGGCTGATACGCAGTATTTT,CASSVGADTQYF
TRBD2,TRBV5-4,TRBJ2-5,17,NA,TGTGCCAGCAGCTTGGTGACTAGCGGGAGATTTGGAGAGACCCAGTACTTC,CASSLVTSGRFGETQYF
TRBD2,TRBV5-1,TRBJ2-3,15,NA,TGCGCCAGCAGCCTAAGCGGGGGGGCCCCAGATACGCAGTATTTT,CASSLSGGAPDTQYF
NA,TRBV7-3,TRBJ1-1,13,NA,TGTGCCAGCAGCTTGAAGGGGGACACTGAAGCTTTCTTT,CASSLKGDTEAFF
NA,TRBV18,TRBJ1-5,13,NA,TGTGCCAGCTCACCACAGGGTTATCAGCCCCAGCATTTT,CASSPQGYQPQHF
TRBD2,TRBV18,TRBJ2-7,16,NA,TGTGCCAGCTCACCACCGAAGCGGGGGCTCTCCTACGAGCAGTACTTC,CASSPPKRGLSYEQYF